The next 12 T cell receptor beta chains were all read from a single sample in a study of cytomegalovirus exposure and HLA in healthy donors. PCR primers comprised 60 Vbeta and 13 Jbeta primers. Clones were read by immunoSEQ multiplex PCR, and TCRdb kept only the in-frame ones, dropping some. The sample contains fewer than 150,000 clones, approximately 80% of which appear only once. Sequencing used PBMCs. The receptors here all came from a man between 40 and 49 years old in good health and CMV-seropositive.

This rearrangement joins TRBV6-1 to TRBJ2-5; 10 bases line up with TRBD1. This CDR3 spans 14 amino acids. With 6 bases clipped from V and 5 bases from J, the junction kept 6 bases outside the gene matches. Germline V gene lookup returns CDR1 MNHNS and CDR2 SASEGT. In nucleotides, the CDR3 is TGTGCCAGCAGACGACAGGGGGCAGGGGAGACCCAGTACTTC. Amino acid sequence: CASRRQGAGETQYF.

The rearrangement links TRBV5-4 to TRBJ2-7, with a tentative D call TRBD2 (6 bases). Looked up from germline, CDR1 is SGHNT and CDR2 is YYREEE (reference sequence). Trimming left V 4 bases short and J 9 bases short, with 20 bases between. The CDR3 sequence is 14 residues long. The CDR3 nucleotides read TGTGCCAGCAGCAACGGACTAACCAACCCCGGGCAGTACTTC. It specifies CASSNGLTNPGQYF.

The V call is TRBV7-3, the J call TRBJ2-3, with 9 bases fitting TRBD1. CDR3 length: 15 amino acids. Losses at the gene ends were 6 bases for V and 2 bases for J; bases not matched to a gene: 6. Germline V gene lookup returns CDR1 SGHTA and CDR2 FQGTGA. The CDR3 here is CASRKGDRDTDTQYF. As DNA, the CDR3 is TGTGCCAGCAGGAAAGGGGACAGGGACACAGATACGCAGTATTTT.

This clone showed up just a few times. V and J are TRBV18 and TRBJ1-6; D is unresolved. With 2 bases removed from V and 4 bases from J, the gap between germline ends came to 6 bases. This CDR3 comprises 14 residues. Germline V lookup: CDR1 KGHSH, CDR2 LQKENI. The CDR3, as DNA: TGTGCCAGCTCACCAACCGGGTATAATTCACCCCTCCACTTT. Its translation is CASSPTGYNSPLHF.

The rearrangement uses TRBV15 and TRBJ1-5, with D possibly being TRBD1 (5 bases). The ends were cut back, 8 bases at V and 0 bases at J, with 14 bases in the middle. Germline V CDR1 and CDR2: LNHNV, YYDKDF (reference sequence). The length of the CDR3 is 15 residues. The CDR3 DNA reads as TGTGCCACCCGAGCGGGGGGATATAGCAATCAGCCCCAGCATTTT. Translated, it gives CATRAGGYSNQPQHF.

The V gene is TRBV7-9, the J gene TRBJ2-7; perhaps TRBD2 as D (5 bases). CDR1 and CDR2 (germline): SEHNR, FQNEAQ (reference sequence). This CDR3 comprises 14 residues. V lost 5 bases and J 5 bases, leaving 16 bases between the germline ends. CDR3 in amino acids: CASSGGSGRDEQYF. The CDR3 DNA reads TGTGCCAGCAGCGGCGGGTCTGGTCGGGACGAGCAGTACTTC.

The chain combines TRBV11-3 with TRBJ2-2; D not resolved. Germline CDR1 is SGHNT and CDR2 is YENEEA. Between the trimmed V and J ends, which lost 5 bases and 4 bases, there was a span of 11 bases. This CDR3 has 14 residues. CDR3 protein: CASSLRPGTGELFF. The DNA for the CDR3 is TGTGCCAGCAGCCTGCGGCCGGGCACCGGGGAGCTGTTTTTT.

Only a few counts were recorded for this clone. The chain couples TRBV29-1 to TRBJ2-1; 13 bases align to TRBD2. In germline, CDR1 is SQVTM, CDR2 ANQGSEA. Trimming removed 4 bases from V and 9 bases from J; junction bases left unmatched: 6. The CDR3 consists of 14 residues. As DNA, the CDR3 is TGCAGCGTTGTAGGACTAGCGGGAGACAGTGAGCAGTTCTTC. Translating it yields CSVVGLAGDSEQFF.

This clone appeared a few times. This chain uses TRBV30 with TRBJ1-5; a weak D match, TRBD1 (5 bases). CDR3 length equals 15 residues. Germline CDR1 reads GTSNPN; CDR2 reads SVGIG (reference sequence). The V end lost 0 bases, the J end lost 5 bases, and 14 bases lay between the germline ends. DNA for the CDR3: TGTGCCTGGAGTGTGGGTCCGGGGGGATATCAGCCCCAGCATTTT. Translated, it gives CAWSVGPGGYQPQHF.

For the CDR3, the DNA is TGTGCCACTCGGAGGGCCTATGGCTACACCTTC. Its translation is CATRRAYGYTF. J is TRBJ1-2 and V is TRBV27; D ambiguous. This CDR3 has 11 amino acids. V was clipped by 10 bases and J by 4 bases, with 10 bases between them. CDR1 and CDR2 from the germline V gene are MNHEY and SMNVEV (reference sequence).

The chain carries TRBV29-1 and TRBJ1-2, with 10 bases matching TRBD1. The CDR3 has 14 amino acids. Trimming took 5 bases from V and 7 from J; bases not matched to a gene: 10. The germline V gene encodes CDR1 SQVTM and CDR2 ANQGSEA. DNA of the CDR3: TGCAGCGTTTCCCGGGACAGGGGATCCTCTGGCTACACCTTC. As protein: CSVSRDRGSSGYTF.

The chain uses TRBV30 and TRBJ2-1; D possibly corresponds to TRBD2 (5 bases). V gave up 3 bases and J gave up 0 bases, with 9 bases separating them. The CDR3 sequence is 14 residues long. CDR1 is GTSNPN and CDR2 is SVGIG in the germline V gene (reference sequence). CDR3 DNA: TGTGCCTGGAGCGCACTAGGCTCCTACAATGAGCAGTTCTTC. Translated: CAWSALGSYNEQFF.